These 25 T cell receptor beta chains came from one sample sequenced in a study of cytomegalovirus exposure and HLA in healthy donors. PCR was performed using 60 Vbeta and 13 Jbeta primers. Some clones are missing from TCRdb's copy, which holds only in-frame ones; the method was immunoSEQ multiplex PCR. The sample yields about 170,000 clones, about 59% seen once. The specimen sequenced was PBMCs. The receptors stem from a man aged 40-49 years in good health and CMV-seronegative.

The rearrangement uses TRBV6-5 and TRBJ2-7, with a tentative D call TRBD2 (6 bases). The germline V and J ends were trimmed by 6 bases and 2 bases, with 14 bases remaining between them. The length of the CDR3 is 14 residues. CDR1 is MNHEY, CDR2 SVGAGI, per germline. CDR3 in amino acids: CASRPYRETYEQYF. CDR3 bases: TGTGCCAGCAGACCGTACCGGGAGACCTACGAGCAGTACTTC.

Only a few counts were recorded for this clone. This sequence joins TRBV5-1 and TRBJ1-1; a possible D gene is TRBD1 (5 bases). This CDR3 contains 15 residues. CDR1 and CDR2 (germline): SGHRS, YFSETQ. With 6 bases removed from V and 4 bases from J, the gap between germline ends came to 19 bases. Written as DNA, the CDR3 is TGCGCCAGCAAACCAGGGTTCCCCGGGGGCACTGAAGCTTTCTTT. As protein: CASKPGFPGGTEAFF.

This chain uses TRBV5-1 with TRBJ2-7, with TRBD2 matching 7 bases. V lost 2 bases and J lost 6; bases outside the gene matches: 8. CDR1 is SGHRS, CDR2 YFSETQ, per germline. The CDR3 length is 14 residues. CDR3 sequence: CASSFSGERGEQYF. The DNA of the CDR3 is TGCGCCAGCAGCTTTTCCGGGGAGCGGGGCGAGCAGTACTTC.

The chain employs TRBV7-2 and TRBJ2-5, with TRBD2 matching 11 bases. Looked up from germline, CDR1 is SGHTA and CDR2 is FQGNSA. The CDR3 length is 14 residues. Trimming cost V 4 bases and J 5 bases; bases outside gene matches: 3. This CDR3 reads CASSSSGRYETQYF. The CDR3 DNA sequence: TGTGCCAGCAGCTCTAGCGGGAGGTATGAGACCCAGTACTTC.

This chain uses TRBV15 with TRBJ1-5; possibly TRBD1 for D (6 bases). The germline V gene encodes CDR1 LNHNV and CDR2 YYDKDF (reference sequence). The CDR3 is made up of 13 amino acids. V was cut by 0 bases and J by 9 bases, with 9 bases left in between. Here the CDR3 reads CATSRDQDRPQHF. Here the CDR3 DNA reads TGTGCCACCAGCAGAGATCAGGACAGGCCCCAGCATTTT.

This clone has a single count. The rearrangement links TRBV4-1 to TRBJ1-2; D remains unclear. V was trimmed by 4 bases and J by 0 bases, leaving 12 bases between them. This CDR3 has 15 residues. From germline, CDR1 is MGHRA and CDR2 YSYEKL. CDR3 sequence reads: CASSLLNTANYGYTF. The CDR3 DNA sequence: TGCGCCAGCAGCCTCCTAAATACCGCTAACTATGGCTACACCTTC.

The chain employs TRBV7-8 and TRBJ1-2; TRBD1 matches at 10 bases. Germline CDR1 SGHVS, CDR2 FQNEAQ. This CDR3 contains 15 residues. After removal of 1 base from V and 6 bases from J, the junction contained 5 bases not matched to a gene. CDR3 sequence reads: CASSLVPGQGDGYTF. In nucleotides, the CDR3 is TGTGCCAGCAGCTTAGTCCCCGGACAGGGGGATGGCTACACCTTC. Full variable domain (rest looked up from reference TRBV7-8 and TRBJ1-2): GAGVSQSPRYKVAKRGQDVALRCDPISGHVSLFWYQQALGQGPEFLTYFQNEAQLDKSGLPSDRFFAERPEGSVSTLKIQRTQQEDSAVYLCASSLVPGQGDGYTFGSGTRLTVV.

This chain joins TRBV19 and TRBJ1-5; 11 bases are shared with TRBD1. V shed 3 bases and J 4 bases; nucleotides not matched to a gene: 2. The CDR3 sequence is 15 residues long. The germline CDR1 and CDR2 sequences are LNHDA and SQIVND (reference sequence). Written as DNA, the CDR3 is TGTGCCAGTAGTATTAGGGACAGGGGGAATCAGCCCCAGCATTTT. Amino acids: CASSIRDRGNQPQHF.

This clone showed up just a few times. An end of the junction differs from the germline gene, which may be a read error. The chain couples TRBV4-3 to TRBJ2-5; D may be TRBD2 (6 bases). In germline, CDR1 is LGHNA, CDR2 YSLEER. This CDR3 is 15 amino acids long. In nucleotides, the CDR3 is TGCGCCAGCAGCCAGTTCCAGGGAGGACAAGAGAGCCAGTACTTC. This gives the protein CASSQFQGGQESQYF.

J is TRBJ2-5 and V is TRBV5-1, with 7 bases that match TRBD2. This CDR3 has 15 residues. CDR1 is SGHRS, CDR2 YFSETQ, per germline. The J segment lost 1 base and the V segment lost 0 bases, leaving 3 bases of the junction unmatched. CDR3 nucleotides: TGCGCCAGCAGCTTGGAGGCTAGCGGCCAAGAGACCCAGTACTTC. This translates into CASSLEASGQETQYF.

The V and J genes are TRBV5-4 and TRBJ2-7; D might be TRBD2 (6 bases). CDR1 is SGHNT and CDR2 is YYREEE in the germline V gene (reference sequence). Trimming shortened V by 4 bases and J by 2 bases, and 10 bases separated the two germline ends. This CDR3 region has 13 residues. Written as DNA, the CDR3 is TGTGCCAGCAGCCCGGGGGTTACCTACGAGCAGTACTTC. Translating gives CASSPGVTYEQYF.

The CDR3 here is CASHRGGRLANEKLFF. The CDR3 nucleotides read TGTGCCAGCCACCGGGGGGGGCGGCTTGCTAATGAAAAACTGTTTTTT. The genes are TRBV5-6 and TRBJ1-4; tentative D call: TRBD1 (6 bases). This CDR3 contains 16 residues. Trimming shortened V by 7 bases and J by 3 bases, and 19 bases separated the two germline ends. Germline loops: CDR1 SGHDT, CDR2 YYEEEE.

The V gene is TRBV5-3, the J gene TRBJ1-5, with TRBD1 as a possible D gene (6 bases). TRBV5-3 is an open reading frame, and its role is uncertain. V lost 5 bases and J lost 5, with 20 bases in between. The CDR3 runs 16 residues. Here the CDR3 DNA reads TGTGCCAGAAGGGTGAGAGGGTACAGGGCCCATCAGCCCCAGCATTTT. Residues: CARRVRGYRAHQPQHF.

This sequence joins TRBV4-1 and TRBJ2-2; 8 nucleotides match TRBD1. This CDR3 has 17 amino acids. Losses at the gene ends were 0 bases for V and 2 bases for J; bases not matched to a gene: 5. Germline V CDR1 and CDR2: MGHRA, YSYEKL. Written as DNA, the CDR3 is TGCGCCAGCAGCCAAGAGAGGGGACAGGATAACACCGGGGAGCTGTTTTTT. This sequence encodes CASSQERGQDNTGELFF.

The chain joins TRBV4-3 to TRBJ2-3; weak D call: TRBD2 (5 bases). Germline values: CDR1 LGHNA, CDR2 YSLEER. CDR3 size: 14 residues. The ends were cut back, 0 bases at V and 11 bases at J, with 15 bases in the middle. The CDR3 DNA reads TGCGCCAGCAGCCAAGATCCGGGATATCGGGTGCAGTATTTT. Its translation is CASSQDPGYRVQYF.

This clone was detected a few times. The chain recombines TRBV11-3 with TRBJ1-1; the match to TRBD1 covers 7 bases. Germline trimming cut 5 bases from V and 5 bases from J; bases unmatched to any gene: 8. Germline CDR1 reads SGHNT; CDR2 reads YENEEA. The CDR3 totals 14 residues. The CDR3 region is CASSRNRGTTEAFF. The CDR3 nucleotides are TGTGCCAGCAGCCGTAACAGGGGAACGACTGAAGCTTTCTTT.

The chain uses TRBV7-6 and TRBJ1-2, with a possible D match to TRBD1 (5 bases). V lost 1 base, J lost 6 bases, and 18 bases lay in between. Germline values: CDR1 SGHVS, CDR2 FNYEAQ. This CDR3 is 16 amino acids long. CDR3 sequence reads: CASSLGTSAGSDGYTF. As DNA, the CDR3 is TGTGCCAGCAGCTTAGGGACAAGCGCAGGATCGGATGGCTACACCTTC. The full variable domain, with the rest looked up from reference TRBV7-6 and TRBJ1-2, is GAGVSQSPRYKVTKRGQDVALRCDPISGHVSLYWYRQALGQGPEFLTYFNYEAQQDKSGLPNDRFSAERPEGSISTLTIQRTEQRDSAMYRCASSLGTSAGSDGYTFGSGTRLTVV.

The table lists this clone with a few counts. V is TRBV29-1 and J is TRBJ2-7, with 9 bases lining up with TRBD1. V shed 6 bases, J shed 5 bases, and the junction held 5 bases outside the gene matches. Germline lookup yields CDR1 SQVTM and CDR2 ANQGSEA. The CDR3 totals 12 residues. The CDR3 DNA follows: TGCAGCGTCGCACAGGGGGCCCACGAGCAGTACTTC. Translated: CSVAQGAHEQYF.

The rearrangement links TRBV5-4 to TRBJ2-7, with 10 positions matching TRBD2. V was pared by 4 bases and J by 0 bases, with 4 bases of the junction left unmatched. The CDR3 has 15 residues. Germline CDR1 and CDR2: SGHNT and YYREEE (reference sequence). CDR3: CASSPTSGISYEQYF. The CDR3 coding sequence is TGTGCCAGCAGCCCCACTAGCGGGATCTCCTACGAGCAGTACTTC. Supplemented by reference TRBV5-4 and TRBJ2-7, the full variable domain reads ETGVTQSPTHLIKTRGQQVTLRCSSQSGHNTVSWYQQALGQGPQFIFQYYREEENGRGNFPPRFSGLQFPNYSSELNVNALELDDSALYLCASSPTSGISYEQYFGPGTRLTVT.

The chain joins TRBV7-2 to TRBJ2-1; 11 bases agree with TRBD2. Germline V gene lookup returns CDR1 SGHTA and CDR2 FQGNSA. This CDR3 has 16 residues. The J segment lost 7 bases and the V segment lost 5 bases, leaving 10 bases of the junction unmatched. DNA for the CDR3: TGTGCCAGCAGCACAGATAGCGGGGGGGCCCGGAATGAGCAGTTCTTC. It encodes CASSTDSGGARNEQFF.

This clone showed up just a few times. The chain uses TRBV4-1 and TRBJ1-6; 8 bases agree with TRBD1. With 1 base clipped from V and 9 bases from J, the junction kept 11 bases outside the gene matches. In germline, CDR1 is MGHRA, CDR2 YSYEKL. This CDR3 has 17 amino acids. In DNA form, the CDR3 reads TGCGCCAGCAGCCAAGTACAGGGAAACAGGGGGACTTCACCCCTCCACTTT. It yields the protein CASSQVQGNRGTSPLHF.

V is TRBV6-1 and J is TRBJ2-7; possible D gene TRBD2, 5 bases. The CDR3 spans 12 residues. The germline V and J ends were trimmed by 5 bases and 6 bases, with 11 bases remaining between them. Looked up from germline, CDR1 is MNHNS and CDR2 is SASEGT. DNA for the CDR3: TGTGCCAGCAGTTGGACTTCGGCCGAGCAGTACTTC. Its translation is CASSWTSAEQYF.

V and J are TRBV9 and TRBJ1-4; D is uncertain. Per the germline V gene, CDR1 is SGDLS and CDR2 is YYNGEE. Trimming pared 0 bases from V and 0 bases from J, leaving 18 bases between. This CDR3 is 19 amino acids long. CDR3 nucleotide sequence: TGTGCCAGCAGCGTAGGTGCCTTGGGCGAACCCTCAACTAATGAAAAACTGTTTTTT. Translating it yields CASSVGALGEPSTNEKLFF.

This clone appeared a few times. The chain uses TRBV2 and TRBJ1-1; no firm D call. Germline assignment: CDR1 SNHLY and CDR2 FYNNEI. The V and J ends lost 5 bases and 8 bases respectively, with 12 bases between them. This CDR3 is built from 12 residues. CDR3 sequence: CASSPPNREAFF. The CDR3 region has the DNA TGTGCCAGCAGTCCACCCAACAGAGAAGCTTTCTTT.

DNA of the CDR3: TGTGCCAGTAGTACCCGGACAGGGGGCGCGACTAATGAAAAACTGTTTTTT. Translating gives CASSTRTGGATNEKLFF. The chain links TRBV19 to TRBJ1-4; 11 nucleotides match TRBD1. The CDR3 consists of 17 residues. The germline gives CDR1 LNHDA, CDR2 SQIVND (reference sequence). V was clipped by 4 bases and J by 2 bases; unmatched bases: 6.